This T cell receptor beta chain was profiled in a study of blood T cells in healthy people across ages. As for the study in general: Through template switching, about one barcoded beta molecule was captured per two T cells, as measured in model experiments.

This CDR3 is built from 19 residues. The germline V gene encodes CDR1 MNHEY and CDR2 SVGAGI. V dropped 2 bases and J dropped 8 bases, with 27 bases sitting between them. The second PCR ran about 6 to 11 cycles with a sample-barcoded 5' primer and J-beta primers. TCRdb analysed the 5' RACE reads with MiXCR anew, one entry per CDR3 protein. Seen here are around 820,000 distinct CDR3 sequences, 20% to 30% observed once, and the top ten hold 3% to 4.5%. These data also featured in a second study, about T cells of mothers and their children.

The sequenced material came from blood. The gene calls are TRBV6-5 and TRBJ1-4; D perhaps matches TRBD1 (6 bases). This receptor was obtained from a boy aged 5-17 years in good health. Here the CDR3 DNA reads TGTGCCAGCAGTTACCACCGGGACACCGAGTCGGATGCGGGCGAAAAACTGTTTTTT. It yields the protein CASSYHRDTESDAGEKLFF.